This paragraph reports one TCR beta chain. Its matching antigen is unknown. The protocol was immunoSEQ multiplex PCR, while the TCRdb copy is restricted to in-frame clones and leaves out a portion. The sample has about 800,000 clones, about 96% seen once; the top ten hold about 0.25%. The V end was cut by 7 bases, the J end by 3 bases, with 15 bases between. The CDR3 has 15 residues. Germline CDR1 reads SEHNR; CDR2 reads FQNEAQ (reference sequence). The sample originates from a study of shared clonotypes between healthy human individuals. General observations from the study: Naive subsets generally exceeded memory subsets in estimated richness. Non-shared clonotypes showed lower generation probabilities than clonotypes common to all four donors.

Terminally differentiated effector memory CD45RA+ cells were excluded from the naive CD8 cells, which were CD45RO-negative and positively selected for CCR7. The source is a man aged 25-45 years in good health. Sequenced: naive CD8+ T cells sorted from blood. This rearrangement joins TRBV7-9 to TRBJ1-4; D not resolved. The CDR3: CASTSWLGANEKLFF. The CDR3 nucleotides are TGTGCCAGCACTTCGTGGTTGGGAGCTAATGAAAAACTGTTTTTT.